This TCR beta chain stems from a study of shared clonotypes between healthy human individuals. At the level of the study: Each donor's CD4 naive and CD4 memory cells filled three plates apiece, CD8 naive two, and CD8 memory one. The study's findings and limits: Rarefaction demonstrated incomplete sorted-subset sequencing despite large depth.

This CDR3 spans 14 amino acids. Germline CDR1 and CDR2: ENHRY and SYGVKD. The V gene end was trimmed by 7 bases and the J gene end by 3 bases; junction bases not matched to a gene: 3. Over several immunoSEQ plates, each subset's genomic DNA was distributed in even portions. The method was immunoSEQ multiplex PCR; TCRdb's version includes in-frame clones alone and lacks a portion of them. The sample consists of some 1,400,000 clones, around 97% of them appearing once. With respect to this clone: Its matching antigen is unknown.

The sequenced sample was naive CD4+ T cells sorted from blood. The subset is: CD45RA+ positively selected. This receptor was identified in a man aged 25-45 years in good health. The chain couples TRBV10-3 to TRBJ2-1; 10 bases agree with TRBD2. In DNA, the CDR3 is TGTGCCATCAAAACTAGCGGGGACTACAATGAGCAGTTCTTC. This sequence encodes CAIKTSGDYNEQFF.